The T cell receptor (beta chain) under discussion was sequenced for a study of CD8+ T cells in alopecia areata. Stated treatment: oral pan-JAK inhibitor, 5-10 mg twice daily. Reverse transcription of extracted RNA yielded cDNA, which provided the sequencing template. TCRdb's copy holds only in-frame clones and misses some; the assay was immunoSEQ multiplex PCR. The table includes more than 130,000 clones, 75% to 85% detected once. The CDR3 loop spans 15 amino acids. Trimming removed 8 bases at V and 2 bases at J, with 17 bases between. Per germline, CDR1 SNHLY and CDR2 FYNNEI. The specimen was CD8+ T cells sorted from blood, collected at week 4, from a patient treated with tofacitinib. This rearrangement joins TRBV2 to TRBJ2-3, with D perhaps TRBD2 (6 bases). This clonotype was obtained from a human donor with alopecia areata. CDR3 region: CASRRRDWNTDTQYF. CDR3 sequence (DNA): TGTGCCAGCCGTCGCCGGGACTGGAACACAGATACGCAGTATTTT.